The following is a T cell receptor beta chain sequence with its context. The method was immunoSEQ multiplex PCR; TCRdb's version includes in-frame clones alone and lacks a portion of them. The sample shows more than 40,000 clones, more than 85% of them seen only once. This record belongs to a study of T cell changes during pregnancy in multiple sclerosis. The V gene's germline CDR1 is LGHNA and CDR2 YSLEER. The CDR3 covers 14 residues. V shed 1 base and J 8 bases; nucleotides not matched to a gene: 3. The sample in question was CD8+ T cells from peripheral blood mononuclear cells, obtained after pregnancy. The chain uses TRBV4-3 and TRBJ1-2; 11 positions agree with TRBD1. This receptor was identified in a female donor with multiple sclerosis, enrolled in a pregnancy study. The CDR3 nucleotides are TGCGCCAGCAGCCAAGGGACAGGGGGCCGAGGCTACACCTTC. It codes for CASSQGTGGRGYTF.